This record looks at one T cell receptor beta chain sequence and its context. The antigen is not known. Germline V CDR1 and CDR2: SGHRS, YFSETQ. CDR3 length equals 14 residues. Unmatched junction bases numbered 3, after V lost 0 bases and J lost 5 bases. Autologous stem cell transplantation was followed by relapse in every patient, and brentuximab vedotin exposure varied. The source of the sample is a study of PD-1 blockade in classical Hodgkin lymphoma. Overall study results and limits: Later analyses included only patients treated at least 1 year post-ASCT.

TCRdb keeps only in-frame clones here, not all; method: immunoSEQ multiplex PCR. Seen here are about 94,000 clones, about 88% observed once, and the top ten hold around a tenth. Here the sequenced sample was peripheral blood mononuclear cells (PBMCs), taken before the second cycle of nivolumab. The V gene is TRBV5-1, the J gene TRBJ2-5; 8 bases fit TRBD2. The TCR sequence derives from a human donor with classical Hodgkin lymphoma. The CDR3 is CASSLGTSMETQYF. CDR3 coding DNA: TGCGCCAGCAGCTTGGGGACTAGCATGGAGACCCAGTACTTC.